The rows below give T cell receptor beta chains drawn from one sample of a study of T cells in Graves' hyperthyroidism and ophthalmopathy. TCRdb re-derived calls from the multiplex PCR reads in MiXCR, one entry per CDR3 protein. The sample has approximately 370,000 distinct CDR3 sequences, roughly a sixth seen once; the top ten hold about a third. Sequencing input: blood. The origin of the receptors is a woman aged 25-40 years with Graves' hyperthyroidism that later progressed to Graves' ophthalmopathy. Each CDR3 is given with its conserved first and last residue. A D gene is named only where the DNA matches it firmly. Size is stated for part of the rows, as once, few or many counts, or as a class when the clone is expanded.

clone size	D gene	V gene	J gene	CDR3 DNA	CDR3 protein
few	TRBD2	TRBV11-2	TRBJ2-1	TGTGCCAGCAGTCAACTAGCGGGGGGCAATGAGCAGTTCTTC	CASSQLAGGNEQFF
-	TRBD2	TRBV20-1	TRBJ2-5	TGCAGTGCGAGAGTACTAGCGTGCCATGAGCAAACCCAGTACTTC	CSARVLACHEQTQYF
few	TRBD2	TRBV27	TRBJ2-7	TGTGCCAGCAGTCGGACTAGCGACTACGAGCAGTACTTC	CASSRTSDYEQYF
few	-	TRBV20-1	TRBJ1-1	TGCAGTGCTAGGTTTGGCGGGACCCACTTCTCTGAAGCTTTCTTT	CSARFGGTHFSEAFF
few	-	TRBV7-9	TRBJ1-1	TGTGCCAGCAGCCGCCCCCGGTGGACTGAAGCTTTCTTT	CASSRPRWTEAFF
few	-	TRBV5-6	TRBJ2-7	TGTGCCAGCGGGGGTGGGGAGGAGCAGTACTTC	CASGGGEEQYF
many	-	TRBV28	TRBJ2-7	TGTGCCAGCACAGGGCAAATACACTACGAGCAGTACTTC	CASTGQIHYEQYF
-	TRBD1	TRBV15	TRBJ1-1	TGTGCCACCAGTACCGACATTCCGGGACAGGGTCACACTGAAGCTTTCTTT	CATSTDIPGQGHTEAFF
many	-	TRBV11-2	TRBJ2-3	TGTGCCAGCAGCTTAATCTCAGATACGCAGTATTTT	CASSLISDTQYF
-	-	TRBV6-1	TRBJ2-3	TGTGCCAGCAGTGAAGCGGCGGGGGCCGATACGCAGTATTTT	CASSEAAGADTQYF
-	TRBD1	TRBV7-8	TRBJ2-3	TGTGCCAGCAGCCCGGCGGACAGGGGAATATTCGGCACAGATACGCAGTATTTT	CASSPADRGIFGTDTQYF
many	-	TRBV2	TRBJ2-3	TGTGCCAGCAGTGAATCGCGGGCAGGGAAAATGGCAGATACGCAGTATTTT	CASSESRAGKMADTQYF
-	-	TRBV4-1	TRBJ2-2	TGCGCCAGCAGCCAAGGTAGCCCTCTCAGCGGGGAGCTGTTTTTT	CASSQGSPLSGELFF
many	-	TRBV27	TRBJ1-1	TGTGCCAGCAGTCCTTACGGGCCTCGGAACACTGAAGCTTTCTTT	CASSPYGPRNTEAFF
-	-	TRBV19	TRBJ1-2	TGTGCCAGTAGTCCACGATCCCAAGATCCCTACTATGGCTACACCTTC	CASSPRSQDPYYGYTF
-	-	TRBV3-1	TRBJ1-2	TGTGCCAGCAGCCCCTACAGGGATGGCTACACCTTC	CASSPYRDGYTF
many	-	TRBV27	TRBJ1-5	TGTGCCAGCAGTCCCTACGGGGGCAATCAGCCCCAGCATTTT	CASSPYGGNQPQHF
few	TRBD2	TRBV7-2	TRBJ2-7	TGTGCCAGCAGCTTGGCACTAGCGGACTCCTACGAGCAGTACTTC	CASSLALADSYEQYF
-	TRBD2	TRBV5-6	TRBJ2-7	TGTGCCAGCAGCCCGGATGGGGGGCGGCTAGCGGGAATAGGCGAGCAGTACTTC	CASSPDGGRLAGIGEQYF
many	-	TRBV30	TRBJ2-2	TGTGCCTGGAGTGTTTCAGGGTTTAACGGGGAGCTGTTTTTT	CAWSVSGFNGELFF
many	-	TRBV7-7	TRBJ2-4	TGTGCTAGCAGCTTAGAAGGCACCGATTGGCATTCCCAAAACATTCAGTACTTC	CASSLEGTDWHSQNIQYF
few	-	TRBV5-8	TRBJ2-7	TGTGCCAGCAGCTCCGGGGAGAACTCCTACGAGCAGTACTTC	CASSSGENSYEQYF
-	-	TRBV7-8	TRBJ2-2	TGTGCCAGCAGCCAATGGGTTTCGGCCACCGGGGAGCTGTTTTTT	CASSQWVSATGELFF
many	TRBD2	TRBV3-1	TRBJ2-7	TGTGCCAGCAGCCAAGATAAATTGGGGGGGTTCTACGAGCAGTACTTC	CASSQDKLGGFYEQYF
few	-	TRBV5-6	TRBJ2-1	TGTGCCAGCAGCTACCGGGACCGCGGGCTAGGCGAGCAGTTCTTC	CASSYRDRGLGEQFF
many	TRBD2	TRBV28	TRBJ2-3	TGTGCCAGCAGCACACTAGCGGGGGGACCAGATACGCAGTATTTT	CASSTLAGGPDTQYF
once	TRBD1	TRBV19	TRBJ1-5	TGTGCCAGTAGTGTTACCGGGACAGGGACCTCGTATAGCAATCAGCCCCAGCATTTT	CASSVTGTGTSYSNQPQHF
many	TRBD1	TRBV9	TRBJ1-2	TGTGCCAGCAGCGCTTCAGCCCGGGACAGAGTTCCCCTCCTTCATGGCTACACCTTC	CASSASARDRVPLLHGYTF
many	TRBD2	TRBV6-1	TRBJ2-7	TGTGCCAGCAGTCCGCGGCGGGGGACCAACGAGCAGTACTTC	CASSPRRGTNEQYF
-	TRBD1	TRBV5-1	TRBJ2-2	TGCGCCAGCAGCACCCACGGGACAGGGTTTTACACCGGGGAGCTGTTTTTT	CASSTHGTGFYTGELFF
many	-	TRBV19	TRBJ1-1	TGTGCCAGTAGTAGGGGCGATGGGGGGTCTCCTGAAGCTTTCTTT	CASSRGDGGSPEAFF
-	-	TRBV2	TRBJ1-6	TGTGCCAGCAGTGAAGGAGCCGGGGGCAGTTCACCCCTCCACTTT	CASSEGAGGSSPLHF
many	-	TRBV5-8	TRBJ1-5	TGTGCCAGCAGCTTAGGGCAGGGGTTAAATCAGCCCCAGCATTTT	CASSLGQGLNQPQHF
many	TRBD2	TRBV7-9	TRBJ2-1	TGTGCCAGCAGACTGGGGCTAGCGGGATACAATGAGCAGTTCTTC	CASRLGLAGYNEQFF
few	-	TRBV28	TRBJ2-1	TGTGCCAGCAGTTCCCGACAGGGAGGAGGTTTCGCGGTCGATGAGCAGTTCTTC	CASSSRQGGGFAVDEQFF
many	-	TRBV18	TRBJ2-3	TGTGCCAGCTCATCAACAGGGATGAGCGCAGATACGCAGTATTTT	CASSSTGMSADTQYF
once	TRBD2	TRBV12-3/TRBV12-4	TRBJ2-3	TGTGCCAGCAGTTTCCTAGCGGACACAGATACGCAGTATTTT	CASSFLADTDTQYF
many	TRBD1	TRBV19	TRBJ1-4	TGTGCCAGTAGTCTGGACAGGGGTTATGAAAAACTGTTTTTT	CASSLDRGYEKLFF
-	-	TRBV7-6	TRBJ1-5	TGTGCCAGCAGTCATCTTCAGGGTTTGGGTCAGCCCCAGCATTTT	CASSHLQGLGQPQHF
few	-	TRBV20-1	TRBJ1-6	TGCAGTGCTAGAGATCAGGGGAGCTCCTATAATTCACCCCTCCACTTT	CSARDQGSSYNSPLHF
many	-	TRBV7-6	TRBJ1-6	TGTGCCAGCAGCTTATCGGGGGGCCGACAACCCCTCCACTTT	CASSLSGGRQPLHF
many	TRBD2	TRBV3-1	TRBJ2-5	TGTGCCAGCAGCCAAGCCGGGACTACCCAAGAGACCCAGTACTTC	CASSQAGTTQETQYF
few	-	TRBV4-1	TRBJ2-1	TGCGCCAGCAGCCAATTCTGGACCGATGGCTCCTACAATGAGCAGTTCTTC	CASSQFWTDGSYNEQFF
-	-	TRBV2	TRBJ2-3	TGTGCCAGCAGTCATGGGATGGAGGAAAACACAGATACGCAGTATTTT	CASSHGMEENTDTQYF
-	TRBD2	TRBV28	TRBJ2-3	TGTGCCAGCAGCCTCCTCCCCCAAGTCAGCGGGGGGATAAGGCAGTATTTT	CASSLLPQVSGGIRQYF
-	-	TRBV7-2	TRBJ2-5	TGTGCCAGCAGCTTAGGACGGGCAGAGACCCAGTACTTC	CASSLGRAETQYF
-	TRBD1	TRBV20-1	TRBJ2-5	TGCAGTGCTGTCCTCCCGGGACAGGGGGGCGAGACCCAGTACTTC	CSAVLPGQGGETQYF
few	TRBD2	TRBV24-1	TRBJ2-1	TGTGCCACCAGTGATGGGAGGGGTGGTGAGCAGTTCTTC	CATSDGRGGEQFF